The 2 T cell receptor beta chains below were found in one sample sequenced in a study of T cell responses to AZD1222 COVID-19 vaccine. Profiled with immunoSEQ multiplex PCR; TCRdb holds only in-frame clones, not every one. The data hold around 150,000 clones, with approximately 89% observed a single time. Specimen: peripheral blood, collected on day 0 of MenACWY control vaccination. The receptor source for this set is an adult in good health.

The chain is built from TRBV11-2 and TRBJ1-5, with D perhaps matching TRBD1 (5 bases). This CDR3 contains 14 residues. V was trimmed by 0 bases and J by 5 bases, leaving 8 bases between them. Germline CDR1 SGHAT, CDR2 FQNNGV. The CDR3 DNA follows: TGTGCCAGCAGCTTAGATTCAGGGTATCAGCCCCAGCATTTT. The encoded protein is CASSLDSGYQPQHF.

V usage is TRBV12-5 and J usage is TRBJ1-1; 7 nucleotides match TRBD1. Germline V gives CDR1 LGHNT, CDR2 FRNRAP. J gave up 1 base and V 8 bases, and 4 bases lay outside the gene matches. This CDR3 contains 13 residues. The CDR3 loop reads CASQGQTNTEAFF. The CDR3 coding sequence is TGTGCTAGTCAGGGACAGACGAACACTGAAGCTTTCTTT.